This entry describes one T cell receptor beta chain. It has no known antigen specificity. Per-base quality was not reported, and no clone a single base away is much larger than it. The protocol used for the library was the immunoSEQ multiplex PCR assay. TCRdb stores this immuneACCESS table with in-frame sequences only. Part of the clones is absent; in the studies checked, under half of the shortfall reflects unresolved V genes, and no reason is known for the rest. The sample includes 130,000 or so clones, with more than 70% observed a single time. Roughly 3.4% of the sample goes to the ten largest clones. V and J are truncated by 7 bases and 5 bases respectively, leaving an intervening sequence of 14 bases. From cysteine to phenylalanine, the CDR3 is 14 amino acids long. CDR3 DNA is the only sequence kept; it has 42 bases, read in frame from the first base. Reading the germline V gene gives CDR1 MDHEN and CDR2 SYDVKM.

These data are taken from a study of control samples from healthy donors and cancer patients (dated by TCRdb to about 2020). The clonotype was recovered from a man in his fifties or sixties in good health. Material: blood. The chain couples TRBV28 to TRBJ2-2; the D gene is perhaps TRBD1 or TRBD2, each of them matching over 7 bases. CDR3 protein: CASKTGEGTGELFF. The DNA is TGTGCCAGCAAAACAGGGGAGGGGACCGGGGAGCTGTTTTTT. The CDR3, completed at both ends by the reference TRBV28 and TRBJ2-2 genes, gives the full variable domain DVKVTQSSRYLVKRTGEKVFLECVQDMDHENMFWYRQDPGLGLRLIYFSYDVKMKEKGDIPEGYSVSREKKERFSLILESASTNQTSMYLCASKTGEGTGELFFGEGSRLTVL.